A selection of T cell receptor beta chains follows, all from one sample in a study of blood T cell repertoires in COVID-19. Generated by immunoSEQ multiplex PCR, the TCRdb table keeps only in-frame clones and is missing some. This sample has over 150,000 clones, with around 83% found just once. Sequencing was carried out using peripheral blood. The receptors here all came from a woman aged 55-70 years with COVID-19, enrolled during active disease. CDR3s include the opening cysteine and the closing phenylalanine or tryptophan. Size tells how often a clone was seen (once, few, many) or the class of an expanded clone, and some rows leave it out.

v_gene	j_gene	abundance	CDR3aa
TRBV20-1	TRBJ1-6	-	CSASTGENSPLHF
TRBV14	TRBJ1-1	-	CASSRDRNTEAFF
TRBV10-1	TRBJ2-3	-	CASSLLAATDTQYF
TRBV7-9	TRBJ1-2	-	CASSLDPGQAHGYTF
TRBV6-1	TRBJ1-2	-	CASSEAPAAEYGYTF
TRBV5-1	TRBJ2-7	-	CASSTGGPYEQYF
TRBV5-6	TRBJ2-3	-	CASSAGTRPSTDTQYF
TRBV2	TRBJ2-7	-	CASRRVYEQYF
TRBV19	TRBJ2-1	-	CASSIGRSSYNEQFF
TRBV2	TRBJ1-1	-	CASQQGWNTEAFF
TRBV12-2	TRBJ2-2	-	CASRLIGLAGGSGGELFF
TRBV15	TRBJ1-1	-	CATSRGRERPEAFF
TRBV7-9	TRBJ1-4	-	CASSLVTGNEKLFF
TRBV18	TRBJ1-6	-	CASSRRTGGDSPLHF
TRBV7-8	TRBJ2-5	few	CASSAPYRVGETQYF
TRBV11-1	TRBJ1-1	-	CASRTDRVEAFF
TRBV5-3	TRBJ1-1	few	CASGLTNTEAFF
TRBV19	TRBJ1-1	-	CASRRTLNTEAFF
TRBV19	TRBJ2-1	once	CASSSFMEGFKGQFF
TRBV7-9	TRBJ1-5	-	CASSLSPGAQPQHF
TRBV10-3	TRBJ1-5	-	CAISQTGDGQPQHF
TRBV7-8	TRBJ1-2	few	CASSSLFDSGGYTF
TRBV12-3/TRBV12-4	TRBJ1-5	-	CASTTRYQPQHF